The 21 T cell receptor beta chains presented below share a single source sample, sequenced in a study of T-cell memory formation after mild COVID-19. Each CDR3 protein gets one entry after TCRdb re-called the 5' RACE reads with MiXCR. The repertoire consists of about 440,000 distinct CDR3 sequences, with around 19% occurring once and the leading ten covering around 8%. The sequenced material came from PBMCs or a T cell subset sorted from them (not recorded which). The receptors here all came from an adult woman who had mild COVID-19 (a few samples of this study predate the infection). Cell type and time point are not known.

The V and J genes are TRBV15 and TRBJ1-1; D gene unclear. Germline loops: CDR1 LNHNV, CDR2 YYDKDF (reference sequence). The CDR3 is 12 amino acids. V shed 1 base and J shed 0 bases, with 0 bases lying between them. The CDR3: CATSRVNTEAFF. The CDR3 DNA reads TGTGCCACCAGCAGAGTGAACACTGAAGCTTTCTTT.

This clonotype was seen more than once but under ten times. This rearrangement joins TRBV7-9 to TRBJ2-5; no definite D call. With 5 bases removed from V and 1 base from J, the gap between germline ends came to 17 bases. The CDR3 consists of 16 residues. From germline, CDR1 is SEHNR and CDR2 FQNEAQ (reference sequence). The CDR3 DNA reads TGTGCCAGCAGCGGCGAGGCGGCAATCGGCCAAGAGACCCAGTACTTC. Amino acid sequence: CASSGEAAIGQETQYF. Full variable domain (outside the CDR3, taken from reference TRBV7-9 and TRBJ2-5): DTGVSQNPRHKITKRGQNVTFRCDPISEHNRLYWYRQTLGQGPEFLTYFQNEAQLEKSRLLSDRFSAERPKGSFSTLEIQRTEQGDSAMYLCASSGEAAIGQETQYFGPGTRLLVL.

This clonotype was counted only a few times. CDR3 sequence reads: CASSTKGLAGIPSGANVLTF. The CDR3 nucleotides are TGTGCCAGCAGCACAAAGGGACTAGCGGGAATACCCTCTGGGGCCAACGTCCTGACTTTC. V usage is TRBV7-9 and J usage is TRBJ2-6; 13 bases agree with TRBD2. With 5 bases clipped from V and 0 bases from J, the junction kept 10 bases outside the gene matches. Germline V gene sequence: CDR1 SEHNR, CDR2 FQNEAQ (reference sequence). The CDR3 loop spans 20 amino acids.

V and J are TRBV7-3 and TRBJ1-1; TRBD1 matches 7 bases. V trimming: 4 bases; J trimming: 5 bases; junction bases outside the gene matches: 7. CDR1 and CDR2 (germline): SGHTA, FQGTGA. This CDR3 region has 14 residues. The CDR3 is CASSSRGPGTEAFF. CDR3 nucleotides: TGTGCCAGCAGCTCTAGGGGGCCTGGAACTGAAGCTTTCTTT.

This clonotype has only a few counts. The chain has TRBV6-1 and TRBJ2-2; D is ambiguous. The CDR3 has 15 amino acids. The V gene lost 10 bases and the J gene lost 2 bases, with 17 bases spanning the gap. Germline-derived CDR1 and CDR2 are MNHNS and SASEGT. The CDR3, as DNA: TGTGCCACCCACCTCTTCACGGTAAACACCGGGGAGCTGTTTTTT. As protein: CATHLFTVNTGELFF.

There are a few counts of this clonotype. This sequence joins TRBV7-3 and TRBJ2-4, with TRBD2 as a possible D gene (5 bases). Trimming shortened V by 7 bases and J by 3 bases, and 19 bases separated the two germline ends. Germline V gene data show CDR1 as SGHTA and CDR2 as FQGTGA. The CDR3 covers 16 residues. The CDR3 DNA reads TGTGCCAGCACCCCTAGCCTCCGGGAATACAAAAACATTCAGTACTTC. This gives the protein CASTPSLREYKNIQYF.

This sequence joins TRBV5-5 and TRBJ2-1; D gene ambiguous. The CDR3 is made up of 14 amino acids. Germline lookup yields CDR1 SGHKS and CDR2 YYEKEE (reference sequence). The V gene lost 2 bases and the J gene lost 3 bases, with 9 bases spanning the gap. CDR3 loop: CASSFKQNYNEQFF. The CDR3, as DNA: TGTGCCAGCAGCTTTAAACAGAACTACAATGAGCAGTTCTTC.

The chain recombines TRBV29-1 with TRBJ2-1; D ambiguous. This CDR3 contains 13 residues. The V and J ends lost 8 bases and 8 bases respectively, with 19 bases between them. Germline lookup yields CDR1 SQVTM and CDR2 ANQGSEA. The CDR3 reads CSLQRSLLDEQFF. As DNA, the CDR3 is TGCAGCCTTCAGAGGAGCCTGCTGGATGAGCAGTTCTTC.

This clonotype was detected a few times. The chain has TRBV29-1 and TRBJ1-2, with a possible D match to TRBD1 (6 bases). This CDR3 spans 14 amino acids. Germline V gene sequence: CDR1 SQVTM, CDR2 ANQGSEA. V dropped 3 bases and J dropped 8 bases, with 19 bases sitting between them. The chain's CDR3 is CSVERGFRASGYTF. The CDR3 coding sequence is TGCAGCGTTGAGAGGGGGTTTCGGGCCTCAGGCTACACCTTC. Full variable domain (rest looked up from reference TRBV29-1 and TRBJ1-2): SAVISQKPSRDICQRGTSLTIQCQVDSQVTMMFWYRQQPGQSLTLIATANQGSEATYESGFVIDKFPISRPNLTFSTLTVSNMSPEDSSIYLCSVERGFRASGYTFGSGTRLTVV.

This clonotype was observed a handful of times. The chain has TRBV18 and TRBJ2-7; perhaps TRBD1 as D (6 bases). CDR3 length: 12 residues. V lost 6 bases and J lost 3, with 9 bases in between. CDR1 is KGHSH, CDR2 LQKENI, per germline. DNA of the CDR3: TGTGCCAGCTCGGGGGACATCTACGAGCAGTACTTC. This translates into CASSGDIYEQYF.

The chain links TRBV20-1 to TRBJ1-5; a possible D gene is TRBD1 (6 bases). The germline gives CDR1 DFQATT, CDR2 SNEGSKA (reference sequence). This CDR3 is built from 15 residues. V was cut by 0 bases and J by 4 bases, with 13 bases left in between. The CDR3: CSARDLGGQNQPQHF. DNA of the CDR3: TGCAGTGCTAGAGATTTGGGGGGGCAAAATCAGCCCCAGCATTTT.

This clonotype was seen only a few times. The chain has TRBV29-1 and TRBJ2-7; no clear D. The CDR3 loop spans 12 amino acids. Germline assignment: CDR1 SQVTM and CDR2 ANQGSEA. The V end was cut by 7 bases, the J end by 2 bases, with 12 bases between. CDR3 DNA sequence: TGCAGCGCTAGGTCCGACACCTACGAGCAGTACTTC. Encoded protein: CSARSDTYEQYF.

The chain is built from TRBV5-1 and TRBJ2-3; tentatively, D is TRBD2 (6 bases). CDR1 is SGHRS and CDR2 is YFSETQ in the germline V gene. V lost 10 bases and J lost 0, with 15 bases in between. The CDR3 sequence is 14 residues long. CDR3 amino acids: CASTGGTSTDTQYF. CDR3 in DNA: TGCGCCTCCACTGGGGGGACTAGCACAGATACGCAGTATTTT.

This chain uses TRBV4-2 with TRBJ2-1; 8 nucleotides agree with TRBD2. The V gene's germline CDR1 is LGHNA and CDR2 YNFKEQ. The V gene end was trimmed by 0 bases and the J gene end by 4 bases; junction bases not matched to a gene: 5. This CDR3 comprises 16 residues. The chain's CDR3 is CASSQEVLAGYNEQFF. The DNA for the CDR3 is TGTGCCAGCAGCCAAGAGGTCCTAGCGGGTTACAATGAGCAGTTCTTC.

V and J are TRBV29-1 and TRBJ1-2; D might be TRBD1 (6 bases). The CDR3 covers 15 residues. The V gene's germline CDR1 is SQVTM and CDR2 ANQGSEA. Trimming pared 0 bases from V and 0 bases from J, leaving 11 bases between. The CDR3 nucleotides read TGCAGCGTTGAAGAACGAAGGGGGACTAACTATGGCTACACCTTC. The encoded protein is CSVEERRGTNYGYTF. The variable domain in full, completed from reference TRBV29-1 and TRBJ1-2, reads SAVISQKPSRDICQRGTSLTIQCQVDSQVTMMFWYRQQPGQSLTLIATANQGSEATYESGFVIDKFPISRPNLTFSTLTVSNMSPEDSSIYLCSVEERRGTNYGYTFGSGTRLTVV.

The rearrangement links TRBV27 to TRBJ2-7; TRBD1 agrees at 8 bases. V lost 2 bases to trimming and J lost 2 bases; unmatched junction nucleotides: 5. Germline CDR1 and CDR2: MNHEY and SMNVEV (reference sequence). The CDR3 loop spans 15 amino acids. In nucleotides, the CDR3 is TGTGCCAGCAGTTTAGTCACAGGGGGAACCTACGAGCAGTACTTC. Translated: CASSLVTGGTYEQYF.

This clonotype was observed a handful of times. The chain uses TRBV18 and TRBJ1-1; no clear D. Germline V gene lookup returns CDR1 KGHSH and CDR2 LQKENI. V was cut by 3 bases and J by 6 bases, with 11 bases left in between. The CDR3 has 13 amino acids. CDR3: CASSPNRVPEAFF. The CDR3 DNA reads TGTGCCAGCTCACCCAACCGAGTGCCTGAAGCTTTCTTT.

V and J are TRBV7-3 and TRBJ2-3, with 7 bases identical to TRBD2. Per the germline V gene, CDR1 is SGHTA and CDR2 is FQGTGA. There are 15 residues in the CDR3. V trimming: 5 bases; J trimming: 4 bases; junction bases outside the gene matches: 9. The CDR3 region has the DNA TGTGCCAGCAGCCTCCGTCGGGGGGTTTCAGATACGCAGTATTTT. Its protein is CASSLRRGVSDTQYF.

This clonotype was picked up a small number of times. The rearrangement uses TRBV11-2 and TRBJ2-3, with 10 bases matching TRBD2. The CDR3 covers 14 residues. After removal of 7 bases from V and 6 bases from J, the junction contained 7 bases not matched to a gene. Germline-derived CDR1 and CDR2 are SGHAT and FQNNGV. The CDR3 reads CASTLSGGADTQYF. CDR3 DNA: TGTGCCAGCACCCTAAGCGGGGGGGCCGATACGCAGTATTTT.

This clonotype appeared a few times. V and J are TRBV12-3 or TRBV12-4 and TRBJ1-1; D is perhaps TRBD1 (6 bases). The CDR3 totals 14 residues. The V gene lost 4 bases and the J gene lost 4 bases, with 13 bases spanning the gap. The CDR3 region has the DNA TGTGCCAGCAGTTCCAAGGGGGGGATCACTGAAGCTTTCTTT. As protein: CASSSKGGITEAFF.

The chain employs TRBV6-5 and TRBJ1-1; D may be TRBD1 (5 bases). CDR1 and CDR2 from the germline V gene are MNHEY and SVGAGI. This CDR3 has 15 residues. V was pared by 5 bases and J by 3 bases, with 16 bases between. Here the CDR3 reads CASSRTPGKDTEAFF. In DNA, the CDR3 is TGTGCCAGCAGTAGGACCCCAGGGAAGGACACTGAAGCTTTCTTT.